The T cell receptor beta chain described here comes from a study of TIL therapy for anti-PD-1-resistant metastatic lung cancer. Findings and caveats of the study: After infusion, TIL clonotypes partly replaced peripheral T cells and declined over months.

The time point: pre-treatment sample, taken before nivolumab and TIL therapy. Patients were adults with stage 4 NSCLC. This was the immunoSEQ v3 assay. Measured with immunoSEQ multiplex PCR; TCRdb has only the in-frame clones, and not every one. The sample has approximately 40,000 clones, roughly 70% seen once. For this clone: Its antigen remains unknown.

CDR1 and CDR2 (germline): LGHNA, YNFKEQ. This CDR3 has 17 residues. After removal of 2 bases from V and 3 bases from J, the junction contained 9 bases not matched to a gene. The specimen comprised blood, sampled at baseline. The rearrangement uses TRBV4-2 and TRBJ2-7; 11 positions match TRBD2. This receptor was identified in a person between 30 and 79 years old with non-small cell lung cancer. The CDR3 region is CASSQQGGTSGHYEQYF. CDR3 sequence (DNA): TGTGCCAGCAGCCAACAGGGTGGGACTAGCGGCCACTACGAGCAGTACTTC.